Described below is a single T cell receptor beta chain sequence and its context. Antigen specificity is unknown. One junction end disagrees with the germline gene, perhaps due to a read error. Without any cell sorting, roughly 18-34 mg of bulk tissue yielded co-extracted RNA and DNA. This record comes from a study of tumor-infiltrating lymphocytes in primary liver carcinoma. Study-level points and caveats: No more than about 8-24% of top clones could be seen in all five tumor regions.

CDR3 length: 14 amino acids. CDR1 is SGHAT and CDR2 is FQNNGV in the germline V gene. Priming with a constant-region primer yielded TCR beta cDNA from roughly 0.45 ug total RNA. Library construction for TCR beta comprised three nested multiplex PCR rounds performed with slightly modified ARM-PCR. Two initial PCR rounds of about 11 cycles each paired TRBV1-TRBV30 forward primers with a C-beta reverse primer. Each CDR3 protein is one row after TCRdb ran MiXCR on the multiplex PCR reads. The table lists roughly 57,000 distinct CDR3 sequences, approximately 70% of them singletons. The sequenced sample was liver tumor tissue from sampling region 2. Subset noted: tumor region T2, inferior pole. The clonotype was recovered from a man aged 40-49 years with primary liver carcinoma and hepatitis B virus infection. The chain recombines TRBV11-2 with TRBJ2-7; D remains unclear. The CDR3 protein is CASSLDLVGCEQYF. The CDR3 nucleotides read TGTGCCAGTAGCTTAGATCTTGTTGGATGTGAGCAGTACTTC.